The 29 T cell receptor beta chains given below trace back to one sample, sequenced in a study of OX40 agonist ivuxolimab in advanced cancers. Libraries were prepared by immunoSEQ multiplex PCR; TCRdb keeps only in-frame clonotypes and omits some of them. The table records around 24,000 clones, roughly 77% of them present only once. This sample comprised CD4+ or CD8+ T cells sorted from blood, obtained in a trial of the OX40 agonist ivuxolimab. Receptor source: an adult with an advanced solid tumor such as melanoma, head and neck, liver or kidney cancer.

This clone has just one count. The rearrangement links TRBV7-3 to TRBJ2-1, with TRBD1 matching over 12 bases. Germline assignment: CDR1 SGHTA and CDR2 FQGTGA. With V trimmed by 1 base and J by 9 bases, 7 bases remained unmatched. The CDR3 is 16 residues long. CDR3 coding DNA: TGTGCCAGCAGCTTAAACGCGGGACAGGGGGCAATTGAGCAGTTCTTC. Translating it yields CASSLNAGQGAIEQFF.

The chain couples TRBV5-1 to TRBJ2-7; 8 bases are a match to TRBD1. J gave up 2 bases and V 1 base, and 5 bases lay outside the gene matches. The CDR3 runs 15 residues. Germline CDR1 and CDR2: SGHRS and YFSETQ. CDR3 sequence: CASSLWTGRTYEQYF. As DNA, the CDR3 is TGCGCCAGCAGCTTGTGGACAGGGAGGACCTACGAGCAGTACTTC.

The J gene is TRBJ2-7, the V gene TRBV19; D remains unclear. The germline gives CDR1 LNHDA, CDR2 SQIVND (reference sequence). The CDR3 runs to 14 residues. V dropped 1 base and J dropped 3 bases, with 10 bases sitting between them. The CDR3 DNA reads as TGTGCCAGTAGTATAGGTACAGATTACTACGAGCAGTACTTC. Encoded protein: CASSIGTDYYEQYF.

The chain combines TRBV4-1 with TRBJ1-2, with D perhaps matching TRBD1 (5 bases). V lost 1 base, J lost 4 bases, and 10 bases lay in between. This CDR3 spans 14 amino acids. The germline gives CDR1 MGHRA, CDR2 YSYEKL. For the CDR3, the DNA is TGCGCCAGCAGCCAAGCGGGGACCGGCTATGGCTACACCTTC. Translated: CASSQAGTGYGYTF.

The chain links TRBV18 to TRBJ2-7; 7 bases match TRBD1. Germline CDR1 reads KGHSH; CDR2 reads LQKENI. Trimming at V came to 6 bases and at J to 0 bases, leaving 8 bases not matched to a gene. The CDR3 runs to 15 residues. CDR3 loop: CASSPKTGNSYEQYF. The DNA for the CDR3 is TGTGCCAGCTCGCCAAAGACAGGGAACTCCTACGAGCAGTACTTC.

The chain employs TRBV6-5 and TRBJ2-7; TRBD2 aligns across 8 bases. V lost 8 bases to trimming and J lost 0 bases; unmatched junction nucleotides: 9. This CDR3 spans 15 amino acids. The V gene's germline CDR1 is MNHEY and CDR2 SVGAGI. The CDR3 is CASSRAGGVSYEQYF. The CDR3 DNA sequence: TGTGCCAGCTCCCGTGCGGGGGGAGTCTCCTACGAGCAGTACTTC.

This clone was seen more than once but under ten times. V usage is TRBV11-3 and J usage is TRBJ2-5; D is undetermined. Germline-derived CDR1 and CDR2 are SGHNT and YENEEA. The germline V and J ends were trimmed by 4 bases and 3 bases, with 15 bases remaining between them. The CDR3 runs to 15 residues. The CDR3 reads CASSSPRQIEETQYF. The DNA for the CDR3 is TGTGCCAGCAGCTCCCCACGGCAGATTGAAGAGACCCAGTACTTC.

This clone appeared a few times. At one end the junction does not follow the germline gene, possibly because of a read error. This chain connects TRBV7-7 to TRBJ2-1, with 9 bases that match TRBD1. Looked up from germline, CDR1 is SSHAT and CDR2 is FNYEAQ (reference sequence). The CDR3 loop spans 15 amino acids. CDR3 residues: CASSLALGQGNEQFF. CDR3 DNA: TGTGCTAGCAGCTTAGCGTTGGGACAGGGCAATGAGCAGTTCTTC. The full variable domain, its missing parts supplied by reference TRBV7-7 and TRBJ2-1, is GAGVSQSPRYKVTKRGQDVTLRCDPISSHATLYWYQQALGQGPEFLTYFNYEAQPDKSGLPSDRFSAERPEGSISTLTIQRTEQRDSAMYRCASSLALGQGNEQFFGPGTRLTVL.

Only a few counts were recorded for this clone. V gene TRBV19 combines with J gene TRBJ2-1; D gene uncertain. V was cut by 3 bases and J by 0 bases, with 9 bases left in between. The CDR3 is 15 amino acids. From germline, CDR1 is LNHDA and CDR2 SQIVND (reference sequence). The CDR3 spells CASSISWSSYNEQFF. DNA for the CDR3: TGTGCCAGTAGTATTAGCTGGAGCTCCTACAATGAGCAGTTCTTC.

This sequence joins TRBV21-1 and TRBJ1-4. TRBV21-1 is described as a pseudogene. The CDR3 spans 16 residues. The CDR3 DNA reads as TGTGCCAGCAGCACCCCATCGGACGAAACTAATGAAAAACTGTTTTTT. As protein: CASSTPSDETNEKLFF.

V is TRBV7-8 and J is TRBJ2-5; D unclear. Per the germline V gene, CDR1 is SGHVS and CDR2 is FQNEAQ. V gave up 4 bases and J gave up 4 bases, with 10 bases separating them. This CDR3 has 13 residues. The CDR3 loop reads CASSSSPRETQYF. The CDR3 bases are TGTGCCAGCAGCTCATCACCCAGAGAGACCCAGTACTTC.

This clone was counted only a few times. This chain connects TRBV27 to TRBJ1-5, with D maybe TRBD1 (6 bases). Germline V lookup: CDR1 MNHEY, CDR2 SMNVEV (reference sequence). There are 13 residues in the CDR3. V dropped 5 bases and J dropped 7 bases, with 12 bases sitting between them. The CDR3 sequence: CASSPTTGQPQHF. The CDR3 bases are TGTGCCAGCAGTCCAACGACAGGCCAGCCCCAGCATTTT.

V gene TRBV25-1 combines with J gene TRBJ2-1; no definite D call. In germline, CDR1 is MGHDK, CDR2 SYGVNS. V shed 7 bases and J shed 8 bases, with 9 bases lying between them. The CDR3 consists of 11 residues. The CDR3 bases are TGTGCCAGCATCCACGGAGATGAGCAGTTCTTC. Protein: CASIHGDEQFF.

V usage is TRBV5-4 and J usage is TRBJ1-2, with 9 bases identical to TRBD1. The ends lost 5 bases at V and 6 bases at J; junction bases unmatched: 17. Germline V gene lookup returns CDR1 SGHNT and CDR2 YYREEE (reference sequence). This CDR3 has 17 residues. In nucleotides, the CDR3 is TGTGCCAGCAGTGGCTGGGACAGGGCTCTGCTACGGGATGGCTACACCTTC. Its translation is CASSGWDRALLRDGYTF.

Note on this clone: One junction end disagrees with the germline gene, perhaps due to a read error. Written as DNA, the CDR3 is TGTGCCAGCAACCCAGGGAGCGGGGGGGCCACAAACATTCAGTACTTC. The encoded protein is CASNPGSGGATNIQYF. The chain uses TRBV2 and TRBJ2-4, with 10 bases fitting TRBD2. Germline V gene lookup returns CDR1 SNHLY and CDR2 FYNNEI. The CDR3 loop spans 16 amino acids.

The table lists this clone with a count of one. In DNA, the CDR3 is TGTGCCAGCAGTCTTGGGTCTGGAAACACCATATATTTT. Amino acids: CASSLGSGNTIYF. The chain recombines TRBV7-3 with TRBJ1-3; D not certain. Between the trimmed V and J ends, which lost 6 bases and 1 base, there was a span of 7 bases. CDR3 length: 13 residues. Germline CDR1 SGHTA, CDR2 FQGTGA.

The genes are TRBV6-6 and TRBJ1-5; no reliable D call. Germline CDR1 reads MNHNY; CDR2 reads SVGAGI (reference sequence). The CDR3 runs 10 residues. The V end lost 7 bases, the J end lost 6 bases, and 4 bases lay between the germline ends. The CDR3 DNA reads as TGTGCCAGCAATGGTCAGCCCCAGCATTTT. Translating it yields CASNGQPQHF.

CDR3 coding DNA: TGTGCCAGCAGCCCTAATCCGGGACTAGCGGGGTTCAGCCCCTACAATGAGCAGTTCTTC. Translating gives CASSPNPGLAGFSPYNEQFF. The rearrangement joins TRBV27 to TRBJ2-1; 13 bases line up with TRBD2. The ends lost 6 bases at V and 2 bases at J; junction bases unmatched: 16. Germline V gene data show CDR1 as MNHEY and CDR2 as SMNVEV (reference sequence). The CDR3 is made up of 20 amino acids.

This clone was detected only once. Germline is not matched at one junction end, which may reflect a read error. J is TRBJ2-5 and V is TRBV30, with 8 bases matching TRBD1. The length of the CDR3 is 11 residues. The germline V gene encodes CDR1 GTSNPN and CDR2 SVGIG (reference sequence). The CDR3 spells CAWSFPGQVDF. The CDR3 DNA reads TGTGCCTGGAGTTTTCCGGGACAGGTTGACTTC.

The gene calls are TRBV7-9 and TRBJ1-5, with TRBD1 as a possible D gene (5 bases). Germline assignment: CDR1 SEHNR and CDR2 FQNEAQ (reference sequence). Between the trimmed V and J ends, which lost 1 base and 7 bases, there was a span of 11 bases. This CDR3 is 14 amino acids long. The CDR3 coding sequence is TGTGCCAGCAGCTTAGGGGGCGGTCCGCAGCCCCAGCATTTT. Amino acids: CASSLGGGPQPQHF.

The CDR3 DNA follows: TGCGCCAGCAGCTCGGACGGGACACCTTCTAACTATGGCTACACCTTC. It is translated as CASSSDGTPSNYGYTF. J is TRBJ1-2 and V is TRBV5-1, with D tentatively TRBD1 (6 bases). Looked up from germline, CDR1 is SGHRS and CDR2 is YFSETQ. V was trimmed by 3 bases and J by 0 bases, leaving 15 bases between them. This CDR3 is built from 16 residues.

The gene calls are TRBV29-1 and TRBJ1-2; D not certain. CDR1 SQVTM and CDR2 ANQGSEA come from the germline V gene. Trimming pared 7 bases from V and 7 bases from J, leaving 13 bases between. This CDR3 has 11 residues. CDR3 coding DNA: TGCAGCGCTGAGGGTGGTTCTGGCTACACCTTC. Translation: CSAEGGSGYTF.

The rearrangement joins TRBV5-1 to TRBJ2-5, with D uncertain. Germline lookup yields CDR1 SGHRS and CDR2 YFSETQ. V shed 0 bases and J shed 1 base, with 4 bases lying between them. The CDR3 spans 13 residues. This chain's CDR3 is CASSLVPQETQYF. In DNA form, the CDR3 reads TGCGCCAGCAGCTTGGTCCCCCAAGAGACCCAGTACTTC.

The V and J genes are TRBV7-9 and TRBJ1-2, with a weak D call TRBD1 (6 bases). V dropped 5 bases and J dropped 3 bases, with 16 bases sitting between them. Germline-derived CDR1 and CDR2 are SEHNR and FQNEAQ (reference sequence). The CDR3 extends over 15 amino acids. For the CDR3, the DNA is TGTGCCAGCAGCCTGTCCAGGGGAGAAGACTATGGCTACACCTTC. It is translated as CASSLSRGEDYGYTF.

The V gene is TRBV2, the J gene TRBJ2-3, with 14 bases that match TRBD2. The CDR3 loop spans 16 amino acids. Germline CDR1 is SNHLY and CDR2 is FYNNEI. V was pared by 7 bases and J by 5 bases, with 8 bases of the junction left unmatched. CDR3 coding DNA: TGTGCCAGCATAAGCAGACTAGCGGGAGGGGTAGATACGCAGTATTTT. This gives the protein CASISRLAGGVDTQYF.

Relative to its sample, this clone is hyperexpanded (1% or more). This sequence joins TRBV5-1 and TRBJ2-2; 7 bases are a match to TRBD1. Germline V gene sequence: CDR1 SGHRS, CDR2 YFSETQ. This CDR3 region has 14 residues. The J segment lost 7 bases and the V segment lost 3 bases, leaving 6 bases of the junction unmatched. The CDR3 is CASSSDRADGELFF. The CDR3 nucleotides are TGCGCCAGCAGCTCCGACAGGGCGGACGGGGAGCTGTTTTTT.

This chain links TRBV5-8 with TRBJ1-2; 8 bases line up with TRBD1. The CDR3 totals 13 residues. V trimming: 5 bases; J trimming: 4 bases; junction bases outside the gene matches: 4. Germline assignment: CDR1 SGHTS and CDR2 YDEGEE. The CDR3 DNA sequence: TGTGCCAGCAGGGAGCAGGGGGCCTATGGCTACACCTTC. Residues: CASREQGAYGYTF.

CDR3: CASSQDGVNTEAFF. In DNA form, the CDR3 reads TGCGCCAGCAGCCAAGACGGGGTGAACACTGAAGCTTTCTTT. This sequence joins TRBV4-1 and TRBJ1-1; D gene ambiguous. The CDR3 totals 14 residues. Germline V gives CDR1 MGHRA, CDR2 YSYEKL. Trimming took off 0 bases at V and 0 bases at J, with 5 bases between the two ends.

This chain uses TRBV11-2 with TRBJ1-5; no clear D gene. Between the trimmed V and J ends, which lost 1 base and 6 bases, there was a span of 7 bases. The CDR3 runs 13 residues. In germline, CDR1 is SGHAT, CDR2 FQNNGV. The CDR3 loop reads CASSLGYGQPQHF. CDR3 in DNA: TGTGCCAGCAGCTTAGGTTACGGTCAGCCCCAGCATTTT.